Listed below are T cell receptor beta chains from one sample, sequenced in a study of blood T cell repertoires in COVID-19. The assay was immunoSEQ multiplex PCR, and TCRdb's table has in-frame clones only and misses some. The sample lists 250,000 to 400,000 clones, about nine tenths occurring once. The sequenced sample consisted of peripheral blood. The origin of the receptors is a woman aged 25 to 45 with COVID-19, enrolled during active disease. CDR3s include the opening cysteine and the closing phenylalanine or tryptophan. The D gene is left open where the match is weak. The size of a clone is reported for some rows only, either as once, few or many, or as a class for expanded clones.

NA	NA	TRBV5-6	TRBJ2-1	CASSLDRVSYSNEQFF	TGTGCCAGCAGCTTGGACCGGGTCTCTTATTCCAATGAGCAGTTCTTC
NA	NA	TRBV7-3	TRBJ1-6	CASSSGSGNSPLHF	TGTGCCAGCAGCTCCGGGTCAGGGAATTCACCCCTCCACTTT
NA	NA	TRBV5-1	TRBJ2-4	CASSVGEVESKNIQYF	TGCGCCAGCAGCGTCGGGGAGGTTGAGTCCAAAAACATTCAGTACTTC
TRBD1	NA	TRBV6-1	TRBJ1-1	CASRERFGQGRTEAFF	TGTGCCAGCAGAGAACGCTTTGGACAGGGTAGGACTGAAGCTTTCTTT
TRBD2	NA	TRBV3-1/TRBV3-2	TRBJ2-6	CASWGLAGPSGANVLTF	TGTGCCTCCTGGGGACTAGCGGGGCCTTCTGGGGCCAACGTCCTGACTTTC
NA	NA	TRBV4-2	TRBJ1-2	CASSHLNREGNYGYTF	TGTGCCAGCAGCCATCTAAACCGGGAAGGGAACTATGGCTACACCTTC
NA	NA	TRBV19	TRBJ1-1	CASKPGWVETEAFF	TGTGCCAGTAAGCCAGGGTGGGTGGAGACTGAAGCTTTCTTT
TRBD1	NA	TRBV19	TRBJ1-4	CASSIPDRGDEKLFF	TGTGCCAGTAGTATACCGGACAGGGGGGATGAAAAACTGTTTTTT
NA	once	TRBV19	TRBJ1-1	CASSMASITEAFF	TGTGCCAGTAGTATGGCCTCCATCACTGAAGCTTTCTTT
NA	NA	TRBV7-9	TRBJ1-2	CASSLAHGYGYTF	TGTGCCAGCAGCTTAGCGCACGGGTACGGCTACACCTTC
TRBD1	NA	TRBV20-1	TRBJ1-4	CSASSGTGGFEKLFF	TGCAGTGCTAGTTCGGGGACAGGGGGTTTTGAAAAACTGTTTTTT
NA	NA	TRBV2	TRBJ2-1	CASNTGYEQFF	TGTGCCAGCAACACAGGGTATGAGCAGTTCTTC
TRBD2	NA	TRBV5-1	TRBJ2-5	CASSLVAGAPGVARETQYF	TGCGCCAGCAGCTTGGTAGCGGGGGCCCCCGGGGTGGCACGAGAGACCCAGTACTTC
TRBD1	NA	TRBV4-2	TRBJ1-5	CASSQDPGQGKQPQHF	TGTGCCAGCAGCCAAGATCCGGGACAGGGGAAGCAGCCCCAGCATTTT
TRBD1	NA	TRBV5-1	TRBJ1-1	CASSLNRGHADMNTEAFF	TGCGCCAGCAGCTTAAACAGGGGCCATGCCGACATGAACACTGAAGCTTTCTTT
NA	NA	TRBV6-6	TRBJ2-3	CASSRRGLFTDTQYF	TGTGCCAGCAGCCGTCGCGGACTTTTCACAGATACGCAGTATTTT
TRBD1	NA	TRBV7-9	TRBJ1-4	CASSSSRGRTNEKLFF	TGTGCCAGCAGCTCATCGAGGGGGCGAACTAATGAAAAACTGTTTTTT
TRBD2	NA	TRBV4-1	TRBJ2-3	CASSLGLAETPSTDTQYF	TGCGCCAGCAGCTTGGGACTAGCGGAGACCCCTAGCACAGATACGCAGTATTTT